One sample yielded the 19 T cell receptor beta chains listed below, sequenced in a study of T cells expressing NK-cell markers. No DNA is given; TCRdb re-called the 5' RACE reads and lists each CDR3 protein once. Here the sample table reports 400,000 to 550,000 distinct CDR3 sequences. The specimen sequenced was blood T cells: a sorted CD56 or NKG2C T cell subset, CD4+ or CD8+ T cells, or bulk PBMC T cells (not recorded which). The source is a woman aged 18-70 years in good health.

The rearrangement uses TRBV6-5 and TRBJ1-2; TCRdb reports TRBD1, a call that lacks DNA to check it against. CDR1 MNHEY and CDR2 SVGAGI come from the germline V gene. This CDR3 is built from 14 residues. CDR3 sequence reads: CASSYDAGRYGYTF.

The rearrangement uses TRBV20-1 and TRBJ2-1; TCRdb's D call, TRBD2, is unchecked because there is no DNA. The germline V gene has CDR1 DFQATT and CDR2 SNEGSKA (reference sequence). The CDR3 loop spans 16 amino acids. The CDR3 spells CSASEGRAYPYNEQFF.

This CDR3 reads CASSLTIGETQYF. The rearrangement joins TRBV7-3 to TRBJ2-5. This CDR3 comprises 13 residues. From germline, CDR1 is SGHTA and CDR2 FQGTGA.

The genes are TRBV5-6 and TRBJ2-3; TCRdb names TRBD1, which stays unverified in the absence of DNA. This CDR3 is built from 14 residues. Germline CDR1 reads SGHDT; CDR2 reads YYEEEE. The CDR3 loop reads CASSLVQGPDTQYF.

The gene calls are TRBV9 and TRBJ2-1. The CDR3 covers 16 residues. Germline CDR1 SGDLS, CDR2 YYNGEE. The CDR3 here is CASSSQIGLLAYEQFF.

V usage is TRBV6-6 and J usage is TRBJ2-7; TCRdb designates TRBD1, a call that cannot be tested without DNA. The V gene's germline CDR1 is MNHNY and CDR2 SVGAGI (reference sequence). This CDR3 contains 12 residues. Here the CDR3 reads CASSGDSYEQYF.

The chain couples TRBV11-2 to TRBJ2-5; absent DNA, TCRdb's TRBD1 call cannot be checked. CDR3 length: 13 residues. Germline V CDR1 and CDR2: SGHAT, FQNNGV. The CDR3 loop is CASTPLGWETQYF.

J is TRBJ2-5 and V is TRBV7-9; the D gene TCRdb calls, TRBD2, cannot be checked with no DNA. Germline assignment: CDR1 SEHNR and CDR2 FQNEAQ (reference sequence). The CDR3 sequence is 15 residues long. CDR3 sequence reads: CASSLEGLAGETQYF.

The V gene is TRBV27, the J gene TRBJ2-1; TCRdb's D gene call, TRBD1, goes unchecked for lack of DNA. Germline loops: CDR1 MNHEY, CDR2 SMNVEV (reference sequence). This CDR3 has 13 amino acids. CDR3 sequence reads: CASSYRVENEQFF.

This chain's CDR3 is CASSLDPTEGWGYGYTF. The chain combines TRBV5-1 with TRBJ1-2; TCRdb names TRBD1, which stays unverified in the absence of DNA. From germline, CDR1 is SGHRS and CDR2 YFSETQ. The CDR3 consists of 17 residues. Variable domain in full (rest from reference TRBV5-1 and TRBJ1-2): KAGVTQTPRYLIKTRGQQVTLSCSPISGHRSVSWYQQTPGQGLQFLFEYFSETQRNKGNFPGRFSGRQFSNSRSEMNVSTLELGDSALYLCASSLDPTEGWGYGYTFGSGTRLTVV.

V is TRBV29-1 and J is TRBJ2-5; TCRdb designates TRBD1, a call that cannot be tested without DNA. The CDR3 runs to 12 residues. Germline V gives CDR1 SQVTM, CDR2 ANQGSEA. The CDR3 spells CSARGPDRTQYF. Full variable domain (rest looked up from reference TRBV29-1 and TRBJ2-5): SAVISQKPSRDICQRGTSLTIQCQVDSQVTMMFWYRQQPGQSLTLIATANQGSEATYESGFVIDKFPISRPNLTFSTLTVSNMSPEDSSIYLCSARGPDRTQYFGPGTRLLVL.

The V gene is TRBV10-2, the J gene TRBJ1-2; TCRdb designates TRBD1, a call that cannot be tested without DNA. CDR1 WSHSY and CDR2 SAAADI come from the germline V gene. The CDR3 extends over 13 amino acids. Here the CDR3 reads CASSEGGWYGYTF.

This chain connects TRBV18 to TRBJ2-1; TCRdb lists TRBD1, though no DNA is available to test this call. Germline V gene lookup returns CDR1 KGHSH and CDR2 LQKENI. This CDR3 is 13 amino acids long. CDR3 region: CASSRDSGNEQFF. The full variable domain, rest sourced from reference TRBV18 and TRBJ2-1, is NAGVMQNPRHLVRRRGQEARLRCSPMKGHSHVYWYRQLPEEGLKFMVYLQKENIIDESGMPKERFSAEFPKEGPSILRIQQVVRGDSAAYFCASSRDSGNEQFFGPGTRLTVL.

This chain joins TRBV20-1 and TRBJ1-6; no DNA is available, so the TRBD1 call from TCRdb remains unchecked. The CDR3 totals 14 residues. CDR1 is DFQATT and CDR2 is SNEGSKA in the germline V gene (reference sequence). CDR3: CSASEGTVNSPLHF.

J is TRBJ1-5 and V is TRBV12-3 or TRBV12-4; TCRdb's D call of TRBD1 is untestable without DNA. This CDR3 comprises 16 residues. The CDR3 loop reads CASSSGPGGSNQPQHF.

The CDR3 protein is CASSSDSFSNQPQHF. The chain joins TRBV9 to TRBJ1-5; TCRdb's D call of TRBD1 is untestable without DNA. The CDR3 is 15 residues long. CDR1 SGDLS and CDR2 YYNGEE come from the germline V gene.

The chain has TRBV7-8 and TRBJ2-1; TCRdb's assignment of TRBD2 cannot be checked, as there is no DNA. The CDR3 has 14 residues. The germline V gene encodes CDR1 SGHVS and CDR2 FQNEAQ. Here the CDR3 reads CASSNPTGPNEQFF.

V usage is TRBV28 and J usage is TRBJ1-4; there is no DNA to check the TCRdb D call of TRBD1. This CDR3 is built from 15 residues. CDR1 is MDHEN and CDR2 is SYDVKM in the germline V gene. The CDR3 here is CASSPMTGWNEKLFF. The full variable domain, completed using reference TRBV28 and TRBJ1-4, is DVKVTQSSRYLVKRTGEKVFLECVQDMDHENMFWYRQDPGLGLRLIYFSYDVKMKEKGDIPEGYSVSREKKERFSLILESASTNQTSMYLCASSPMTGWNEKLFFGSGTQLSVL.

The chain joins TRBV5-1 to TRBJ2-3. This CDR3 has 14 amino acids. CDR1 is SGHRS, CDR2 YFSETQ, per germline. CDR3 sequence reads: CASSYGIAADTQYF.